This is a list of T cell receptor beta chains from one sample in a study of cytomegalovirus exposure and HLA in healthy donors. This table comes from immunoSEQ multiplex PCR, and its TCRdb copy is limited to in-frame clones, with some not included. The table records tens of thousands of clones, about four fifths of them present only once. The sequenced sample consisted of PBMCs. The receptors originated from a woman in her thirties or forties in good health and CMV-seropositive. CDR3s include the opening cysteine and the closing phenylalanine or tryptophan. The D gene is left open where the match is weak. The listing skips clone size in some rows; elsewhere it reads once, few, many or a size class.

clone_size	j_call	d_call	v_call	cdr3_nt	cdr3_aa
.	TRBJ2-1	TRBD1	TRBV5-4	TGTGCCAGCAGACGGGACAGGGGGCTTTACAATGAGCAGTTCTTC	CASRRDRGLYNEQFF
.	TRBJ2-1	TRBD2	TRBV18	TGTGCCAGCTCACCACCCGGGACTAGCGGGGGGAATGAGCAGTTCTTC	CASSPPGTSGGNEQFF
.	TRBJ1-3	.	TRBV4-2	TGTGCCAGCAGCCAAGGGAGGACCACTGGAAACACCATATATTTT	CASSQGRTTGNTIYF
.	TRBJ1-3	.	TRBV30	TGTGCCTGGAGTGGGAGGTTCTCTGGAAACACCATATATTTT	CAWSGRFSGNTIYF
.	TRBJ1-6	TRBD1	TRBV7-2	TGTGCCAGCAGCGCCGGGACAGGGGGCGTGGGGGGTTCACCCCTCCACTTT	CASSAGTGGVGGSPLHF
.	TRBJ2-2	.	TRBV25-1	TGTGCCAGCAGTGACAGAATGGCCGGGGAGCTGTTTTTT	CASSDRMAGELFF
.	TRBJ2-7	TRBD1	TRBV11-2	TGTGCCAGCAGCTTAGCGGGACAGGGGTTACACGAGCAGTACTTC	CASSLAGQGLHEQYF
.	TRBJ1-4	.	TRBV7-2	TGTGCCAGCAGACTAGTGGCAGGCCTTAATGAAAAACTGTTTTTT	CASRLVAGLNEKLFF
.	TRBJ1-2	TRBD1	TRBV28	TGTGCCAGCAGTTCTTACCCCACAGGGGGCTATGGCTACACCTTC	CASSSYPTGGYGYTF
.	TRBJ2-7	.	TRBV6-1	TGTGCCAGCAGTGGTCGGGGGGCCCTCTCCTACGAGCAGTACTTC	CASSGRGALSYEQYF
.	TRBJ2-1	.	TRBV7-9	TGTTCCAGCAGCTTAGGGAAAGGGGTCTACAATGAGCAGTTCTTC	CSSSLGKGVYNEQFF
.	TRBJ2-1	TRBD1	TRBV11-2	TGTGCCAGCAGTTCGACAGGGCGGAACTACAATGAGCAGTTCTTC	CASSSTGRNYNEQFF
.	TRBJ1-1	.	TRBV29-1	TGCAGCGTTGAAAGGGGGAAGGGCACTGAAGCTTTCTTT	CSVERGKGTEAFF
.	TRBJ1-4	.	TRBV27	TGTGCCAGCAGTTTATCGGGCAGGTCTAATGAAAAACTGTTTTTT	CASSLSGRSNEKLFF
.	TRBJ1-4	.	TRBV7-9	TGTGCCAGCAGCCCGGACACCCTGATTAATGAAAAACTGTTTTTT	CASSPDTLINEKLFF
.	TRBJ1-1	.	TRBV9	TGTGCCAGCAGCGTAGCTCCGGCGCCCCGGGGCACTGAAGCTTTCTTT	CASSVAPAPRGTEAFF
few	TRBJ2-1	TRBD2	TRBV28	TGTGCCAGCAGTACGGTACTAGCGGGGGGTCGGTTCTTC	CASSTVLAGGRFF
.	TRBJ1-6	.	TRBV2	TGTGCCAGCAGTGAAATGGGCAGAAATTCACCCCTCCACTTT	CASSEMGRNSPLHF
.	TRBJ2-4	.	TRBV21-1	TGTGCCAGCAGCAATGCCGGGGACAGGGCAAACATTCAGTACTTC	CASSNAGDRANIQYF
.	TRBJ1-3	TRBD1	TRBV29-1	TGCAGCGTTGATGTGACAGGGAGAAACACCATATATTTT	CSVDVTGRNTIYF
.	TRBJ1-6	.	TRBV19	TGTGCCAGTAGTATATCTACAGGCGGTAATTCACCCCTCCACTTT	CASSISTGGNSPLHF
.	TRBJ2-5	TRBD1	TRBV5-1	TGCGCCAGCAGCGGACAGGGGAGGCGCCAAGAGACCCAGTACTTC	CASSGQGRRQETQYF
.	TRBJ2-2	TRBD2	TRBV27	TGTGCCAGCAGTCCGGCAGGAGCGGGGGGGCAAGACGGGGAGCTGTTTTTT	CASSPAGAGGQDGELFF
.	TRBJ2-7	TRBD2	TRBV7-6	TGTGCCAGCAGCTCCGATGCGGGGGGTTTATCATACGAGCAGTACTTC	CASSSDAGGLSYEQYF
few	TRBJ1-4	.	TRBV6-5	TGTGCCAGCAGTCGGACTCTGACGCGAGAAAAACTGTTTTTT	CASSRTLTREKLFF
.	TRBJ1-4	.	TRBV2	TGTGCCAGCAGTGTACAGTGGGGGGGAAATGAAAAACTGTTTTTT	CASSVQWGGNEKLFF
.	TRBJ1-4	.	TRBV30	TGTGCCTGGAGTCGTCGCGGGGGTGCTGAAAAACTGTTTTTT	CAWSRRGGAEKLFF
.	TRBJ1-5	.	TRBV10-3	TGTGCCATCAGTGGGACTGAATCCCATCCCCCCAAGCAGCCCCAGCATTTT	CAISGTESHPPKQPQHF
.	TRBJ2-6	.	TRBV7-2	TGTGCCAGCAGCTTAGCCCCAGGGGCTGGGGCCAACGTCCTGACTTTC	CASSLAPGAGANVLTF
.	TRBJ1-5	.	TRBV5-6	TGTGCCAGCAGCTTTCGCGGCGGGGCCAATCAGCCCCAGCATTTT	CASSFRGGANQPQHF
.	TRBJ2-5	.	TRBV5-1	TGCGCCAGCAGCTTGTCAGGGAAAGAGACCCAGTACTTC	CASSLSGKETQYF
.	TRBJ2-5	.	TRBV28	TGTGCCGCCGGCCGGGGAGGACAAGAGACCCAGTACTTC	CAAGRGGQETQYF
.	TRBJ2-3	TRBD1	TRBV5-1	TGCGCCAGCAGCCGGACAGGTAGGGGGGATACGCAGTATTTT	CASSRTGRGDTQYF
once	TRBJ2-7	.	TRBV6-5	TGTGCCAGCAGCTCGACACAGCAACGCTACGAGCAGTACTTC	CASSSTQQRYEQYF
.	TRBJ2-3	TRBD1	TRBV5-4	TGTGCCAGCAGCTTTACGACAGGGACAGATACGCAGTATTTT	CASSFTTGTDTQYF
.	TRBJ1-4	.	TRBV7-9	TGTGCCAGCAGCTTAGACAGGGCTAATGAAAAACTGTTTTTT	CASSLDRANEKLFF
few	TRBJ1-5	.	TRBV28	TGTGCCAGCAGTTTAGGCATTCATCAGCCCCAGCATTTT	CASSLGIHQPQHF
.	TRBJ2-7	.	TRBV6-1	TGTGCCAGCAGCCGGCAGGGAGGCTCCTACGAGCAGTACTTC	CASSRQGGSYEQYF
few	TRBJ2-7	.	TRBV6-1	TGTGCCAGCAGTGAAGACAGGATCTCCTACGAGCAGTACTTC	CASSEDRISYEQYF
.	TRBJ1-3	.	TRBV30	TGTGCCTGGACCCCAAAGGGGCCTTCCTCTGGAAACACCATATATTTT	CAWTPKGPSSGNTIYF
few	TRBJ2-1	TRBD1	TRBV7-8	TGTGCCAGCAGCTCCGTACCGGGACAGGTAACCTACAATGAGCAGTTCTTC	CASSSVPGQVTYNEQFF
.	TRBJ2-7	TRBD1	TRBV5-6	TGTGCCAGCAGCTCAACAGGGGGCGACGAGCAGTACTTC	CASSSTGGDEQYF
.	TRBJ2-1	TRBD2	TRBV9	TGTGCCAGCAGCGGAGAGGCTAGCGGGGGTGAGTTCTTC	CASSGEASGGEFF
.	TRBJ2-1	.	TRBV4-3	TGCGCCAGCAGCCAAGATCAGGGTACCTACAATGAGCAGTTCTTC	CASSQDQGTYNEQFF
.	TRBJ1-5	.	TRBV30	TGTGCCTGGAGGGTCAGTGGGGCCAATCAGCCCCAGCATTTT	CAWRVSGANQPQHF